This T cell receptor (beta chain) comes out of a study of CD8+CD57+ T cells in acquired aplastic anemia. Study-wide findings and caveats: Patients versus controls showed no significant CD8+ Simpson's diversity difference.

Concerning this clonotype: Its antigen is as yet unknown.

CDR3 and TCR beta VDJ profiling relied on a genomic DNA template. TCRdb passed the reads through MiXCR, listing each CDR3 protein once. The sample shows some 120,000 distinct CDR3 sequences, around 48% of them seen only once. The receptor was isolated from a human donor in good health, serving as a control. The specimen sequenced was sorted CD4+, CD8+, or CD8+CD57+ T cells (not recorded which) from PBMCs.

The CDR3 loop reads CASSVQGGGYTF. The CDR3 bases are TGTGCCAGCAGTGTCCAGGGAGGTGGCTACACCTTC. The chain recombines TRBV2 with TRBJ1-2; tentatively, D is TRBD1 (5 bases). This CDR3 is built from 12 residues. Germline assignment: CDR1 SNHLY and CDR2 FYNNEI. V lost 4 bases, J lost 7 bases, and 10 bases lay in between.